This T cell receptor (beta chain) came from a study of control samples from healthy donors and cancer patients. Here immunoSEQ multiplex PCR was the method, and the copy in TCRdb shows in-frame clones only, minus some. This table has roughly 200,000 clones, roughly 94% appearing once. This CDR3 comprises 14 residues. Trimming pared 4 bases from V and 3 bases from J, leaving 11 bases between. Germline values: CDR1 SEHNR, CDR2 FQNEAQ (reference sequence). Sample: blood. The sequence was obtained from a man aged 45-60 years in good health. The chain couples TRBV7-9 to TRBJ2-3; D ambiguous. The CDR3 coding sequence is TGTGCCAGCAGCTCCGGGTGGGGTACAGATACGCAGTATTTT. It is translated as CASSSGWGTDTQYF.